Below, 32 T cell receptor beta chains from the same sample are listed, as sequenced in a study of blood T cell repertoires in COVID-19. The method was immunoSEQ multiplex PCR; TCRdb's version includes in-frame clones alone and lacks a portion of them. The table lists around 140,000 clones, roughly four fifths of them singletons. The sequenced material came from peripheral blood. The receptors come from a woman aged 45-60 years with active or convalescent COVID-19.

V and J are TRBV3-1 (or the pseudogene TRBV3-2) and TRBJ1-3; D is possibly TRBD1 (5 bases). V lost 0 bases and J lost 3, with 9 bases in between. In germline, CDR1 is LGHDT, CDR2 YNNKEL (reference sequence). This CDR3 has 15 amino acids. This CDR3 is CASSQDHTGGNTIYF. The CDR3 DNA sequence: TGTGCCAGCAGCCAAGATCATACAGGTGGAAACACCATATATTTT.

A single count supports this clone. The rearrangement uses TRBV6-5 and TRBJ1-5; D is unresolved. The CDR3 has 13 residues. Per germline, CDR1 MNHEY and CDR2 SVGAGI. The V end was cut by 10 bases, the J end by 4 bases, with 14 bases between. As DNA, the CDR3 is TGTGCCACCACACGCGGACTTAATCAGCCCCAGCATTTT. Its protein is CATTRGLNQPQHF.

This CDR3 is CASSVAQGGEGNTF. The CDR3 DNA sequence: TGTGCCAGCAGCGTAGCACAGGGGGGAGAGGGCAACACCTTC. The V call is TRBV9, the J call TRBJ1-2; TRBD1 aligns across 8 bases. V dropped 0 bases and J dropped 12; count of bases not matched to a gene: 10. Germline CDR1 and CDR2: SGDLS and YYNGEE. CDR3 length equals 14 residues.

V is TRBV5-4 and J is TRBJ2-7; 8 nucleotides line up with TRBD2. There are 15 residues in the CDR3. CDR1 is SGHNT, CDR2 YYREEE, per germline (reference sequence). Germline trimming cut 2 bases from V and 3 bases from J; bases unmatched to any gene: 7. This CDR3 reads CASSLSGTRDYEQYF. CDR3 coding DNA: TGTGCCAGCAGCTTATCCGGGACTAGAGACTACGAGCAGTACTTC.

V usage is TRBV19 and J usage is TRBJ1-5; D remains ambiguous. With 6 bases removed from V and 5 bases from J, the gap between germline ends came to 20 bases. Germline assignment: CDR1 LNHDA and CDR2 SQIVND (reference sequence). This CDR3 has 16 amino acids. The CDR3 protein is CASRSVLGHMYQPQHF. In nucleotides, the CDR3 is TGTGCCAGTAGGTCAGTACTAGGGCACATGTATCAGCCCCAGCATTTT.

V usage is TRBV7-8 and J usage is TRBJ2-1; D might be TRBD2 (5 bases). From germline, CDR1 is SGHVS and CDR2 FQNEAQ. V was pared by 4 bases and J by 5 bases, with 18 bases between. This CDR3 spans 16 amino acids. Written as DNA, the CDR3 is TGTGCCAGCAGCTATCTCAACGGGGTAGGCGACAATGAGCAGTTCTTC. The encoded protein is CASSYLNGVGDNEQFF.

The chain employs TRBV6-2 or TRBV6-3 and TRBJ1-2; perhaps TRBD1 as D (5 bases). The CDR3 loop spans 16 amino acids. Between the trimmed V and J ends, which lost 0 bases and 4 bases, there was a span of 15 bases. The germline CDR1 and CDR2 sequences are MNHEY and SVGEGT. The DNA for the CDR3 is TGTGCCAGCAGTTACTCTGGAGGGGCGCGCGGCTATGGCTACACCTTC. Its protein is CASSYSGGARGYGYTF.

The chain recombines TRBV19 with TRBJ1-3, with TRBD1 matching 9 bases. Germline values: CDR1 LNHDA, CDR2 SQIVND (reference sequence). Losses at the gene ends were 7 bases for V and 3 bases for J; bases not matched to a gene: 7. The CDR3 totals 15 residues. The CDR3 sequence is CASIPDRGGGNTIYF. CDR3 in DNA: TGTGCCAGTATCCCGGACAGGGGAGGTGGAAACACCATATATTTT.

This chain links TRBV6-6 with TRBJ1-5; TRBD1 matches 9 bases. J was trimmed by 5 bases and V by 4 bases; bases with no gene match: 3. The V gene's germline CDR1 is MNHNY and CDR2 SVGAGI (reference sequence). The CDR3 extends over 14 amino acids. The CDR3 region is CASSFTGGDQPQHF. In DNA form, the CDR3 reads TGTGCCAGCAGTTTCACAGGGGGCGATCAGCCCCAGCATTTT.

This chain uses TRBV6-1 with TRBJ1-2; D unclear. CDR1 and CDR2 (germline): MNHNS, SASEGT. The CDR3 contains 12 residues. The V gene lost 3 bases and the J gene lost 1 base, with 3 bases spanning the gap. The CDR3 region has the DNA TGTGCCAGCAGTGAGCGTAACTATGGCTACACCTTC. Translation gives CASSERNYGYTF.

This chain links TRBV3-1 (or the pseudogene TRBV3-2) with TRBJ1-6; D may be TRBD1 (6 bases). V was cut by 3 bases and J by 9 bases, with 15 bases left in between. The germline gives CDR1 LGHDT, CDR2 YNNKEL (reference sequence). This CDR3 is 15 amino acids long. CDR3 in DNA: TGTGCCAGCAGCCAGGGGGCCGAAGGGAGTTCACCCCTCCACTTT. This gives the protein CASSQGAEGSSPLHF.

The rearrangement joins TRBV6-5 to TRBJ1-5; 12 bases match TRBD1. The CDR3 covers 16 residues. V was clipped by 4 bases and J by 9 bases; unmatched bases: 10. CDR1 and CDR2 from the germline V gene are MNHEY and SVGAGI. CDR3 sequence: CASSLGQGAVRGPQHF. In DNA form, the CDR3 reads TGTGCCAGCAGTTTGGGACAGGGGGCGGTCCGCGGGCCCCAGCATTTT.

This sequence joins TRBV15 and TRBJ2-7; weak D call: TRBD2 (6 bases). The V and J ends lost 0 bases and 1 base respectively, with 7 bases between them. Germline-derived CDR1 and CDR2 are LNHNV and YYDKDF (reference sequence). The CDR3 loop spans 14 amino acids. The CDR3 reads CATSREGLSYEQYF. The CDR3, as DNA: TGTGCCACCAGCAGAGAGGGACTTTCCTACGAGCAGTACTTC.

The chain has TRBV29-1 and TRBJ2-1, with D possibly being TRBD1 (5 bases). The CDR3 totals 15 residues. Germline V gives CDR1 SQVTM, CDR2 ANQGSEA. The ends were cut back, 5 bases at V and 3 bases at J, with 17 bases in the middle. CDR3 nucleotides: TGCAGCGTTTTAAGGGGTTCGGCGGACTACAATGAGCAGTTCTTC. Residues: CSVLRGSADYNEQFF.

A note on this clone: This sample includes further DNA sequences coding for the same CDR3. This chain uses TRBV9 with TRBJ1-6; a possible D gene is TRBD1 (5 bases). Germline assignment: CDR1 SGDLS and CDR2 YYNGEE. Trimming left V 3 bases short and J 7 bases short, with 11 bases between. This CDR3 contains 14 residues. The CDR3 sequence is CASSEGTLNSPLHF. As DNA, the CDR3 is TGTGCCAGCAGCGAGGGGACTCTGAATTCACCCCTCCACTTT.

This clone was detected a few times. This chain joins TRBV29-1 and TRBJ1-6, with D perhaps matching TRBD1 (5 bases). V was shortened by 4 bases and J by 6 bases, with 10 bases between the two germline ends. The germline gives CDR1 SQVTM, CDR2 ANQGSEA. The CDR3 is 13 residues long. The CDR3 sequence: CSVGRDRNSPLHF. CDR3 bases: TGCAGCGTTGGGCGGGACCGTAATTCACCCCTCCACTTT.

This sequence joins TRBV2 and TRBJ1-5; D may be TRBD1 (6 bases). Germline assignment: CDR1 SNHLY and CDR2 FYNNEI. V was cut by 6 bases and J by 2 bases, with 17 bases left in between. The CDR3 runs to 16 residues. DNA of the CDR3: TGTGCCAGCAGATCAGGGGCCAGGTTTGGCAATCAGCCCCAGCATTTT. It translates to CASRSGARFGNQPQHF.

The chain employs TRBV7-2 and TRBJ1-2; D not certain. CDR1 is SGHTA and CDR2 is FQGNSA in the germline V gene. The CDR3 extends over 15 amino acids. Trimming removed 1 base at V and 4 bases at J, with 13 bases between. The CDR3, as DNA: TGTGCCAGCAGCTTAGACTCCGGGAGCGGCTATGGCTACACCTTC. It yields the protein CASSLDSGSGYGYTF.

Here the CDR3 reads CASSKWDNYNEQFF. In nucleotides, the CDR3 is TGTGCCAGCAGCAAGTGGGACAACTACAATGAGCAGTTCTTC. The chain combines TRBV21-1 with TRBJ2-1; TRBD1 is the table's D call and was not checked against the DNA. TRBV21-1 corresponds to a pseudogene. This CDR3 has 14 amino acids.

The chain has TRBV5-1 and TRBJ1-1; perhaps TRBD1 as D (6 bases). The germline V and J ends were trimmed by 3 bases and 5 bases, with 11 bases remaining between them. CDR3 length: 13 amino acids. CDR1 SGHRS and CDR2 YFSETQ come from the germline V gene. The CDR3 reads CASSSQGNTEAFF. The CDR3 nucleotides are TGCGCCAGCAGCTCACAGGGAAATACTGAAGCTTTCTTT.

This chain joins TRBV30 and TRBJ2-6, with D possibly being TRBD1 (5 bases). This CDR3 contains 18 residues. Trimming stripped 2 bases from V and 4 bases from J, with 21 bases between. Germline V gene lookup returns CDR1 GTSNPN and CDR2 SVGIG (reference sequence). In nucleotides, the CDR3 is TGTGCCTGGAGTAGGGAAGGGGCGTCGATTTGGGGGGCCAACGTCCTGACTTTC. Encoded protein: CAWSREGASIWGANVLTF.

This chain uses TRBV30 with TRBJ2-3; D remains unclear. Germline values: CDR1 GTSNPN, CDR2 SVGIG (reference sequence). The CDR3 runs to 14 residues. Trimming pared 4 bases from V and 0 bases from J, leaving 11 bases between. The CDR3 nucleotides are TGTGCCTGGAAAGCAGCGTCAAGCACAGATACGCAGTATTTT. Encoded protein: CAWKAASSTDTQYF.

The chain employs TRBV23-1 and TRBJ1-1, with 8 bases lining up with TRBD1. TRBV23-1 is an open reading frame, and its role is uncertain. The CDR3 has 17 amino acids. The trim removed 4 bases at V and 5 bases at J, leaving 15 bases unmatched. The CDR3, as DNA: TGCGCCAGCAGTCCCCCGGACAGGGAAGATCAACTGACTGAAGCTTTCTTT. Protein: CASSPPDREDQLTEAFF.

This sequence joins TRBV14 and TRBJ2-5; the D gene is possibly TRBD1 (6 bases). Germline CDR1 reads SGHDN; CDR2 reads FVKESK. Trimming cost V 1 base and J 2 bases, with 8 bases left between them. The CDR3 is made up of 14 amino acids. The CDR3 DNA follows: TGTGCCAGCAGCCAAGCAGGGGTACAAGAGACCCAGTACTTC. As protein: CASSQAGVQETQYF.

This chain links TRBV7-3 with TRBJ1-1; D call uncertain. V was clipped by 0 bases and J by 1 base, with 12 bases between them. Germline V CDR1 and CDR2: SGHTA, FQGTGA. This CDR3 spans 16 amino acids. The CDR3 DNA is TGTGCCAGCAGCTTAACGGGCGGGATACCGAACACTGAAGCTTTCTTT. It specifies CASSLTGGIPNTEAFF.

The V gene is TRBV30, the J gene TRBJ2-5; TRBD2 agrees at 14 bases. J gave up 3 bases and V 0 bases, and 9 bases lay outside the gene matches. This CDR3 has 18 residues. Germline V gives CDR1 GTSNPN, CDR2 SVGIG (reference sequence). The CDR3 loop is CAWSVRTSGRPKKETQYF. The CDR3 coding sequence is TGTGCCTGGAGTGTACGGACTAGCGGGAGGCCAAAAAAAGAGACCCAGTACTTC.

DNA of the CDR3: TGTGCCAGCAGCTTTCGAGGATCGTATAGCAATCAGCCCCAGCATTTT. The encoded protein is CASSFRGSYSNQPQHF. V gene TRBV5-6 combines with J gene TRBJ1-5; no reliable D call. V gave up 2 bases and J gave up 0 bases, with 12 bases separating them. The CDR3 sequence is 16 residues long. Germline V gene lookup returns CDR1 SGHDT and CDR2 YYEEEE.

This chain links TRBV20-1 with TRBJ1-2; TRBD1 might be the D (5 bases). Germline assignment: CDR1 DFQATT and CDR2 SNEGSKA (reference sequence). Deletions cut 3 bases from V and 12 bases from J, with 23 bases between. The CDR3 covers 14 residues. The CDR3 region is CSASTTGALGSDTF. CDR3 nucleotides: TGCAGTGCTAGTACAACAGGAGCTCTGGGATCGGACACCTTC.

The chain links TRBV4-3 to TRBJ1-2, with a weak D call TRBD1 (5 bases). Trimming stripped 0 bases from V and 0 bases from J, with 8 bases between. The V gene's germline CDR1 is LGHNA and CDR2 YSLEER. This CDR3 is built from 15 residues. CDR3 in amino acids: CASSQEGASNYGYTF. For the CDR3, the DNA is TGCGCCAGCAGCCAAGAAGGGGCTTCTAACTATGGCTACACCTTC.

This clone turned up a few times. This same CDR3 is encoded by further DNA sequences in the sample. The chain carries TRBV4-3 and TRBJ2-2, with D possibly being TRBD2 (5 bases). The CDR3 spans 14 residues. Germline loops: CDR1 LGHNA, CDR2 YSLEER. Trimming took 0 bases from V and 5 from J, leaving 7 bases between them. The CDR3 is CASSQDRGTGELFF. DNA of the CDR3: TGCGCCAGCAGCCAAGATCGGGGTACCGGGGAGCTGTTTTTT.

The chain employs TRBV6-4 and TRBJ2-1, with TRBD2 matching over 14 bases. Germline trimming cut 2 bases from V and 8 bases from J; bases unmatched to any gene: 2. The CDR3 sequence is 15 residues long. Germline CDR1 is MRHNA and CDR2 is SNTAGT. In nucleotides, the CDR3 is TGTGCCAGCAGTGACGGACTAGCGGGGGGTCATGAGCAGTTCTTC. Protein: CASSDGLAGGHEQFF.

V usage is TRBV19 and J usage is TRBJ1-3; possible D gene TRBD1, 5 bases. The CDR3 length is 16 residues. Trimming shortened V by 3 bases and J by 1 base, and 13 bases separated the two germline ends. The germline gives CDR1 LNHDA, CDR2 SQIVND (reference sequence). The CDR3 is CASSITRGTSGNTIYF. The CDR3 nucleotides read TGTGCCAGTAGTATTACAAGGGGTACGTCTGGAAACACCATATATTTT.